The present T cell receptor beta chain was sequenced within a study of blood T cells in healthy people across ages. The CDR3 extends over 14 amino acids. In germline, CDR1 is LGHDT, CDR2 YNNKEL (reference sequence). Trimming pared 0 bases from V and 8 bases from J, leaving 13 bases between. In regard to this clonotype: Its antigen is as yet unknown.

A second about 6 to 12 cycle PCR used barcoded and J-beta primers. TCRdb re-analysed the 5' RACE reads in MiXCR, keeping a single row per CDR3 protein. The sample records roughly 1,300,000 distinct CDR3 sequences, 45% to 70% being singletons. General study points: A roughly linear age-dependent decrease characterized TCR beta diversity per million T cells.

Peripheral blood was drawn, ten milliliters per donor. Sequencing was performed on blood. The rearrangement joins TRBV3-1 to TRBJ1-2; D is unclear. The clonotype originates from a man aged 18 to 30 in good health. The CDR3 DNA is TGTGCCAGCAGCCAAGATTCTGTCAGAGGCGGCTACACCTTC. It specifies CASSQDSVRGGYTF.